Sequencing of this TCR beta chain was carried out in a study of PD-1 blockade in classical Hodgkin lymphoma. Study-level results: Newly diagnosed patients had baseline TCR diversity that was reportedly lower than that of healthy donors. After ASCT, patients who started nivolumab under 1 year later were excluded. Complete responders possessed baseline diversity comparable to newly diagnosed patients.

The repertoire was sequenced with immunoSEQ multiplex PCR; TCRdb's copy has only in-frame clones and lacks some. The table lists approximately 18,000 clones, approximately 80% of them singletons. The CDR3 totals 14 residues. The V end lost 1 base, the J end lost 1 base, and 10 bases lay between the germline ends. Germline V gene sequence: CDR1 GTSNPN, CDR2 SVGIG (reference sequence). The time point is: cycle 4 day 1 (C4D1), after around six weeks of nivolumab. All patients relapsed after autologous stem cell transplantation, and brentuximab vedotin exposure varied. The patients, who had relapsed/refractory classical Hodgkin lymphoma, achieved best responses of complete response, partial response or progressive disease. As regards this clone: No antigen is known for it.

The gene calls are TRBV30 and TRBJ1-1; no reliable D call. This specimen consisted of peripheral blood mononuclear cells (PBMCs), obtained before the fourth cycle of nivolumab. This clonotype was obtained from a human donor with classical Hodgkin lymphoma. CDR3 sequence: CAWSGGLRNTEAFF. DNA for the CDR3: TGTGCCTGGAGTGGTGGCCTCAGGAACACTGAAGCTTTCTTT. The full variable domain, with the rest looked up from reference TRBV30 and TRBJ1-1, is SQTIHQWPATLVQPVGSPLSLECTVEGTSNPNLYWYRQAAGRGLQLLFYSVGIGQISSEVPQNLSASRPQDRQFILSSKKLLLSDSGFYLCAWSGGLRNTEAFFGQGTRLTVV.